This T cell receptor (beta chain) was profiled in a study of blood T cell repertoires in COVID-19. Across the study: Samples of COVID-19 (acute and convalescent) were obtained from the United States, Italy and Spain. T cells, B-cell-depleted T cells, or PBMCs provided the cDNA or gDNA that served as material.

Unmatched junction bases numbered 9, after V lost 3 bases and J lost 4 bases. This CDR3 has 15 amino acids. Germline assignment: CDR1 PRHDT and CDR2 FYEKMQ (reference sequence). In the study's own analysis: Amplification from reference gene primers served as the basis for estimated nucleated cell counts. The protocol was immunoSEQ multiplex PCR, while the TCRdb copy is restricted to in-frame clones and leaves out a portion. V, J and clone size derive from that table, while D and trimming were established from the DNA sequence. The table shows 95,000 to 150,000 clones, with approximately 90% occurring only once.

The sequenced sample consisted of peripheral blood. This clonotype originated in a man between 50 and 59 years old with acute or convalescent COVID-19. The chain is built from TRBV13 and TRBJ2-7; TRBD2 agrees at 7 bases. The DNA for the CDR3 is TGTGCCAGCAGCTTGAGAGCGGGGATTTTTTACGAGCAGTACTTC. It is translated as CASSLRAGIFYEQYF.